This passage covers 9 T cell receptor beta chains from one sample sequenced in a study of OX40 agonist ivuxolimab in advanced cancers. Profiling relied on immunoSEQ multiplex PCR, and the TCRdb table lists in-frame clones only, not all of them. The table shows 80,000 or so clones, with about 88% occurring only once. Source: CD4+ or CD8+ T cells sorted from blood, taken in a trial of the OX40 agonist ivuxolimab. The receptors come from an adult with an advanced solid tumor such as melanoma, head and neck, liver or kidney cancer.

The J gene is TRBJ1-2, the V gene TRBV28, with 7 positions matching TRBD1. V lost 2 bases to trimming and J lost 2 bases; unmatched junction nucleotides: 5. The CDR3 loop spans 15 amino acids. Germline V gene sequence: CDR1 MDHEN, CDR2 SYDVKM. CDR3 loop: CASSLAGTVNYGYTF. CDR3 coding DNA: TGTGCCAGCAGTTTAGCTGGGACAGTGAACTATGGCTACACCTTC.

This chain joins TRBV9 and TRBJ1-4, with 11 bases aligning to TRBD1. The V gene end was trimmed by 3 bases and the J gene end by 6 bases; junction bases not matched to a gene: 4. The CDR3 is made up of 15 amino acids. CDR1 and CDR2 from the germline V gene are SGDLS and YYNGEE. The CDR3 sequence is CASSAGQGGHEKLFF. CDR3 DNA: TGTGCCAGCAGCGCGGGACAGGGGGGACATGAAAAACTGTTTTTT.

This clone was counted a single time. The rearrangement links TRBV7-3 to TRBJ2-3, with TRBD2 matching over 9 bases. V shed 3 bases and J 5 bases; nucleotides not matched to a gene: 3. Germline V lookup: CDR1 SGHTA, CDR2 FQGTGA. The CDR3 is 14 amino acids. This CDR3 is CASSFSGSLDTQYF. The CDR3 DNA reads TGTGCCAGCAGCTTTAGCGGGAGCTTAGATACGCAGTATTTT.

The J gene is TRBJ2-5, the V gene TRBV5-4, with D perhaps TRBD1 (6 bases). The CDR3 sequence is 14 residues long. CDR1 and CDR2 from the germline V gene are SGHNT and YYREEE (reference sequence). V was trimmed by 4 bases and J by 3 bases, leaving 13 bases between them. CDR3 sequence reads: CASSKTGDEETQYF. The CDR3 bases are TGTGCCAGCAGCAAGACAGGAGATGAAGAGACCCAGTACTTC.

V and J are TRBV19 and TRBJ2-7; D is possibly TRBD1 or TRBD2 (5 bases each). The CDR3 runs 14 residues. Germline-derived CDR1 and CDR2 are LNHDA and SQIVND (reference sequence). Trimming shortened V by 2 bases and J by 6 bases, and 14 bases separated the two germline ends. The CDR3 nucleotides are TGTGCCAGTAGTATAACCGGCCGGGGCGCCGAGCAGTACTTC. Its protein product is CASSITGRGAEQYF.

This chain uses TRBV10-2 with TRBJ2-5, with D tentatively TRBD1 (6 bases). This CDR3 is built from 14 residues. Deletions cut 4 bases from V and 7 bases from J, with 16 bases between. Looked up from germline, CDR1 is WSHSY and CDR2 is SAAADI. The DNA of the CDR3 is TGCGCCAGCAGTGGTTCTTCCGAGACAGGGACCCAGTACTTC. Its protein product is CASSGSSETGTQYF.

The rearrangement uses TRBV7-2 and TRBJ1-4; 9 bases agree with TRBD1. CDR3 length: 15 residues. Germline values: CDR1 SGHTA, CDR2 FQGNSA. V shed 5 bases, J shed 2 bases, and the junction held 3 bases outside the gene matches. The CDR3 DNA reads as TGTGCCAGCAGCGAACAGGGGGCGACTAATGAAAAACTGTTTTTT. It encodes CASSEQGATNEKLFF.

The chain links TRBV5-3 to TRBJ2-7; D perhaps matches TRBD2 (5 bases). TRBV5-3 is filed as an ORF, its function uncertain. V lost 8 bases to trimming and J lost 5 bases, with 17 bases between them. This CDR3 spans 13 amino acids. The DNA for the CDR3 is TGTGCCAGCAGTGGGCCGGGGATAAACGAGCAGTACTTC. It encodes CASSGPGINEQYF.

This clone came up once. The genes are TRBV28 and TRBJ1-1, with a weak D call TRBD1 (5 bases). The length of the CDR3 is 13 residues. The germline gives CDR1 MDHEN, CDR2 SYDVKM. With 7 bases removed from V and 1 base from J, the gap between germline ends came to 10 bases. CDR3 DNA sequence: TGTGCCAGCAATCCAACAGGGAACACTGAAGCTTTCTTT. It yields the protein CASNPTGNTEAFF.